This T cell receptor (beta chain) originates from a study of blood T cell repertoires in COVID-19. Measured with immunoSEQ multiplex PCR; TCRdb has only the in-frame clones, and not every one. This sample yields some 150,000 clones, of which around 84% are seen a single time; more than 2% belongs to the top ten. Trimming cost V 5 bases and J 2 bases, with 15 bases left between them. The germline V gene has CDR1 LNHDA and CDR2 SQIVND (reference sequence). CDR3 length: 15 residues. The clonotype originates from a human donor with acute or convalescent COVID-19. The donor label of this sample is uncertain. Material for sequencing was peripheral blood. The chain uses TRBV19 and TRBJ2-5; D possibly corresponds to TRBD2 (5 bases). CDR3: CASSPWAWEQETQYF. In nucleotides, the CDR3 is TGTGCCAGTAGTCCCTGGGCCTGGGAGCAAGAGACCCAGTACTTC.